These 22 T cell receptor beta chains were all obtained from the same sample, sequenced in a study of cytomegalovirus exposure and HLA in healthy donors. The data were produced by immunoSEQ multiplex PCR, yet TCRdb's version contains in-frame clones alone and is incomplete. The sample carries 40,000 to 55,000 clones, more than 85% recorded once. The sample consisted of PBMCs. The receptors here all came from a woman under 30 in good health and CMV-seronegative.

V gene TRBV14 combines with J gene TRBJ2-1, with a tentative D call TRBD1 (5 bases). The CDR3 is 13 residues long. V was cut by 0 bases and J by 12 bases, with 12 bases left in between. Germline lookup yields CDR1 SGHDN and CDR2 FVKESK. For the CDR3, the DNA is TGTGCCAGCAGCCAAGACTACAGGTCGGTGCAGTTCTTC. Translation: CASSQDYRSVQFF.

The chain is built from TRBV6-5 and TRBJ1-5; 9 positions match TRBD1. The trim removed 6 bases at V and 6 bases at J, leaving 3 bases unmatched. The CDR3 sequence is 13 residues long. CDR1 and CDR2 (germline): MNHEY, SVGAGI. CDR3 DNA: TGTGCCAGCAGCTGGACAGGGGCTCAGCCCCAGCATTTT. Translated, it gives CASSWTGAQPQHF.

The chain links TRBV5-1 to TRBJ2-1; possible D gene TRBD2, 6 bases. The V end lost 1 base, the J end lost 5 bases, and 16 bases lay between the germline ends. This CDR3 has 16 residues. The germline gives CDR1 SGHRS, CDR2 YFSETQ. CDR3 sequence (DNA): TGCGCCAGCAGCTTGTTTGGGGACTGGGCGGACAATGAGCAGTTCTTC. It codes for CASSLFGDWADNEQFF.

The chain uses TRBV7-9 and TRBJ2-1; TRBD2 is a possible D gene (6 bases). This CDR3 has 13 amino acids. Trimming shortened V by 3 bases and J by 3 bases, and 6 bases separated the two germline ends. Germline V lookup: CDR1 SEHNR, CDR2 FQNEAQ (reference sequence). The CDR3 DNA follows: TGTGCCAGCAGCTTGGGACTCTACAATGAGCAGTTCTTC. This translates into CASSLGLYNEQFF.

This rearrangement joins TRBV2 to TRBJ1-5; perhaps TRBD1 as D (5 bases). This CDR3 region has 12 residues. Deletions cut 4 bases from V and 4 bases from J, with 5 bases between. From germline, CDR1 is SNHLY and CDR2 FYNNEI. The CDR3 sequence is CASSAGNQPQHF. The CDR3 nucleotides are TGTGCCAGCAGTGCAGGGAATCAGCCCCAGCATTTT.

The CDR3 loop is CASSLEGQPTYEQYF. The CDR3, as DNA: TGTGCCAGCAGCCTAGAGGGACAGCCGACATACGAGCAGTACTTC. V usage is TRBV7-6 and J usage is TRBJ2-7; the match to TRBD1 covers 7 bases. The trim removed 5 bases at V and 4 bases at J, leaving 11 bases unmatched. Germline assignment: CDR1 SGHVS and CDR2 FNYEAQ. The CDR3 has 15 residues. The full variable domain, completed using reference TRBV7-6 and TRBJ2-7, is GAGVSQSPRYKVTKRGQDVALRCDPISGHVSLYWYRQALGQGPEFLTYFNYEAQQDKSGLPNDRFSAERPEGSISTLTIQRTEQRDSAMYRCASSLEGQPTYEQYFGPGTRLTVT.

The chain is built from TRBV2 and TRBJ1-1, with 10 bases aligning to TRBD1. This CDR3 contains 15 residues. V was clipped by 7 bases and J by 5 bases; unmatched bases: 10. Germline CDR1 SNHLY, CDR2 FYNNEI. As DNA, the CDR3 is TGTGCCAGCACCGGGGACAGGGGAATTGAGACTGAAGCTTTCTTT. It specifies CASTGDRGIETEAFF.

The CDR3, as DNA: TGTGCCAGTGGGCTCCGGACCTACGAGCAGTACTTC. Residues: CASGLRTYEQYF. V is TRBV28 and J is TRBJ2-7; the D is unclear. CDR3 length equals 12 residues. The germline gives CDR1 MDHEN, CDR2 SYDVKM. V was trimmed by 9 bases and J by 2 bases, leaving 11 bases between them.

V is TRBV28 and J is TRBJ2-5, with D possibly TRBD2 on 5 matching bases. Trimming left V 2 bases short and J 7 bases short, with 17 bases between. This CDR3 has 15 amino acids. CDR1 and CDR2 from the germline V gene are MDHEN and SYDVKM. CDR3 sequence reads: CASSLKLITAGTQYF. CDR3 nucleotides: TGTGCCAGCAGTTTAAAGTTGATTACGGCGGGGACCCAGTACTTC. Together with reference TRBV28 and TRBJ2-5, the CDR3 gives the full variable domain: DVKVTQSSRYLVKRTGEKVFLECVQDMDHENMFWYRQDPGLGLRLIYFSYDVKMKEKGDIPEGYSVSREKKERFSLILESASTNQTSMYLCASSLKLITAGTQYFGPGTRLLVL.

CDR3 bases: TGTGCCAGCAGCGTAGTCCAGGGTCCACCGAAGAACACTGAAGCTTTCTTT. This codes for CASSVVQGPPKNTEAFF. The chain combines TRBV9 with TRBJ1-1, with a tentative D call TRBD1 (5 bases). There are 17 residues in the CDR3. Germline V gene sequence: CDR1 SGDLS, CDR2 YYNGEE. Deletions cut 0 bases from V and 1 base from J, with 16 bases between.

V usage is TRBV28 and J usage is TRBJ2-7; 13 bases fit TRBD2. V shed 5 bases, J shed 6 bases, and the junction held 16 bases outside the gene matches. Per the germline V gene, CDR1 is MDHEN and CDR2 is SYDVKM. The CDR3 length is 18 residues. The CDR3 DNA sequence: TGTGCCAGCAGTCCGAGACTAGCGGGGGGCAAAAAACCCAGCGAGCAGTACTTC. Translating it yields CASSPRLAGGKKPSEQYF.

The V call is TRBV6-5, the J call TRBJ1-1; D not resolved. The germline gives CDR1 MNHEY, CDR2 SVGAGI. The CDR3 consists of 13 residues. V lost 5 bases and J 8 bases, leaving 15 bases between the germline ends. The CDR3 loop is CASSRNSEVEAFF. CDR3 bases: TGTGCCAGCAGTCGAAATAGTGAGGTCGAAGCTTTCTTT.

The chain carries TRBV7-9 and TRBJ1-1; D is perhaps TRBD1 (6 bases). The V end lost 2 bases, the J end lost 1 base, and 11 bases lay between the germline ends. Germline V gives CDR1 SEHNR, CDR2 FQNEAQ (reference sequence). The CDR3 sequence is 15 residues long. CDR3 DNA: TGTGCCAGCAGCTTATTAACAGGGTGGAACACTGAAGCTTTCTTT. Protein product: CASSLLTGWNTEAFF.

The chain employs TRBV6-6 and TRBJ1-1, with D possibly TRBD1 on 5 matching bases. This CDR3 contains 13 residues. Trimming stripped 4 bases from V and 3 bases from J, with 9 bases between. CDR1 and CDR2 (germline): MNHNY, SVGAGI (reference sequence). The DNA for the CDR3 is TGTGCCAGCAGTTTAACAGGCGACACTGAAGCTTTCTTT. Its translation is CASSLTGDTEAFF.

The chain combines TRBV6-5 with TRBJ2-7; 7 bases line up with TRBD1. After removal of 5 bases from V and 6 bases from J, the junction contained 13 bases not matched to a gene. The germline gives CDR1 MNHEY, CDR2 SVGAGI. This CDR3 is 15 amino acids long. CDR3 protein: CASSSSPTTGVEQYF. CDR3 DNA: TGTGCCAGCAGTAGCTCCCCCACCACAGGGGTCGAGCAGTACTTC.

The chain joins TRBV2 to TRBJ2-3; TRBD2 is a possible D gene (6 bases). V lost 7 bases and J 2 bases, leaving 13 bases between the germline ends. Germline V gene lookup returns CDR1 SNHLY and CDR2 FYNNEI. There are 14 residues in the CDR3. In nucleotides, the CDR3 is TGTGCCAGCATTTCCGGGGGAGCCACAGATACGCAGTATTTT. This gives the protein CASISGGATDTQYF.

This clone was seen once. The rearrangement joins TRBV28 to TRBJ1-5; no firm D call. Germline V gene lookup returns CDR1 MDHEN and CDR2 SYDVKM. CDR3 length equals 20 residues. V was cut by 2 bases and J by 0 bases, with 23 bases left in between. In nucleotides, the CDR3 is TGTGCCAGCAGTTTAGGATTTTGGACTCTAAAAATACATAGCAATCAGCCCCAGCATTTT. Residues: CASSLGFWTLKIHSNQPQHF.

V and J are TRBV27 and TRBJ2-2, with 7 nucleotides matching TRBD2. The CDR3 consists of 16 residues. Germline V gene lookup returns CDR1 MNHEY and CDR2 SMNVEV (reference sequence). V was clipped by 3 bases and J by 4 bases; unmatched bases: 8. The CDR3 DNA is TGTGCCAGCAGTTTTTTTGGGCGGGGGATCACCGGGGAGCTGTTTTTT. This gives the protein CASSFFGRGITGELFF.

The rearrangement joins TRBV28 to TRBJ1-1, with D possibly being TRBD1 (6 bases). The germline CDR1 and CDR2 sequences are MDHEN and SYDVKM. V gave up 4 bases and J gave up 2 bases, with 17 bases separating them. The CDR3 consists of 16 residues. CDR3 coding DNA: TGTGCCAGCAGTTATGAAAAAATACAGGGTAACACTGAAGCTTTCTTT. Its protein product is CASSYEKIQGNTEAFF. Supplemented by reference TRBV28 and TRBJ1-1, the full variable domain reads DVKVTQSSRYLVKRTGEKVFLECVQDMDHENMFWYRQDPGLGLRLIYFSYDVKMKEKGDIPEGYSVSREKKERFSLILESASTNQTSMYLCASSYEKIQGNTEAFFGQGTRLTVV.

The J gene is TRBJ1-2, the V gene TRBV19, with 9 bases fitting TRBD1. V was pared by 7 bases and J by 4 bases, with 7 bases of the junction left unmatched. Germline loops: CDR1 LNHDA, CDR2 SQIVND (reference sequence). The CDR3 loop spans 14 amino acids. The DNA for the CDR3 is TGTGCCAGTACCGTCGGGACAGGGACCTATGGCTACACCTTC. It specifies CASTVGTGTYGYTF.

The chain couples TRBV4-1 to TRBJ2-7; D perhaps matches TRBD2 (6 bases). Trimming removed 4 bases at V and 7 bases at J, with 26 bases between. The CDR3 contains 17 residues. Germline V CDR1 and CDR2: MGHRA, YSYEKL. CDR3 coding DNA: TGCGCCAGCAGCCCCCGCCCGATAGCGGCCGTCTCTCGGGAGCAGTACTTC. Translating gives CASSPRPIAAVSREQYF.

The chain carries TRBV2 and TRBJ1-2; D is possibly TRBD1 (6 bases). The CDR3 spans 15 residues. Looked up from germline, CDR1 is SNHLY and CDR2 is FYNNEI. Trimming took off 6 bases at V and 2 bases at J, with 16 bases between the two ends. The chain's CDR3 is CASSLDYGGNYGYTF. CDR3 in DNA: TGTGCCAGCAGCCTAGATTATGGGGGCAACTATGGCTACACCTTC. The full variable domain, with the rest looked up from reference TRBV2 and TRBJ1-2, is EPEVTQTPSHQVTQMGQEVILRCVPISNHLYFYWYRQILGQKVEFLVSFYNNEISEKSEIFDDQFSVERPDGSNFTLKIRSTKLEDSAMYFCASSLDYGGNYGYTFGSGTRLTVV.